The clone carrying this TCR beta chain was observed a handful of times. Under the authors' procedure: Estimation of nucleated cell counts relied on the amplification of reference gene primers. Assay: immunoSEQ multiplex PCR; the TCRdb copy retains only in-frame clones and omits some. The V and J calls and clone size are taken from that table; D and trimming were inferred from the DNA. Here the sample spans about 80,000 clones, around 81% being singletons. The data belong to a study of blood T cell repertoires in COVID-19. Study overall: Sites across the United States, Italy and Spain contributed samples from acute and convalescent COVID-19. PBMCs, B-cell-depleted T cells, or T cells provided the cDNA or gDNA that made up the material.

The CDR3 extends over 14 amino acids. Trimming took 5 bases from V and 4 from J; bases not matched to a gene: 4. Germline CDR1 is SEHNR and CDR2 is FQNEAQ (reference sequence). The clonotype comes from a human donor in a cohort sampled during active COVID-19. Sample: peripheral blood. The J gene is TRBJ2-1, the V gene TRBV7-9; 8 bases agree with TRBD2. The CDR3 loop is CASSRGGTYNEQFF. The CDR3 region has the DNA TGTGCCAGCAGCCGCGGGGGGACTTACAATGAGCAGTTCTTC.